Given below is one T cell receptor beta chain in context. Its antigen remains unknown. Germline V gene data show CDR1 as MNHEY and CDR2 as SVGEGT. The CDR3 consists of 14 residues. Trimming removed 10 bases at V and 7 bases at J, with 20 bases between. The data derive from a study of T cell repertoires in cytomegalovirus infection. TCRdb reprocessed the reads with MiXCR, giving one entry per CDR3 protein. The sample carries some 800,000 distinct CDR3 sequences, over 25% recorded once. General study findings and limits: Ex vivo responses were dominated by HLA-C-restricted CMV-specific TCR beta clonotypes.

This TCR was recovered from a human donor in good health (CMV status not recorded). Some clones in this sample may be carry-over from other donors' samples. J is TRBJ2-1 and V is TRBV6-2 or TRBV6-3, with D possibly TRBD1 on 5 matching bases. This specimen consisted of cultured CD8+ T cells from PBMCs, obtained from culture after CMV antigen stimulation. The CDR3 here is CATLGEKGRNEQFF. CDR3 sequence (DNA): TGTGCCACCTTAGGGGAAAAGGGTCGAAATGAGCAGTTCTTC.